Below, 22 T cell receptor beta chains from the same sample are listed, as sequenced in a study of human T cells and chemical hapten exposure (dated by TCRdb to about 2021). The library was made by RACE. TCRdb shows the sequencer as NextSeq 500. TCRdb's own reprocessing of the public reads used fastp at Q25 and MiXCR and kept productive beta chains. Entries are consolidated by CDR3 protein sequence, retaining the most common genes and DNA. This sample holds 75,000 to 95,000 distinct CDR3 sequences; 12% were observed only once. Of the sample, 3.5% to 4.5% is held by the ten largest clones. The sample's time point label, in plain terms: patch test 1, 2 weeks after DPC sensitization. In light of the paper, this sample's treatment or condition label describes: therapeutic diphenylcyclopropenone sensitization with weekly scalp DPC. The sequencing used whole blood, collected in connection with sensitization to the hapten diphenylcyclopropenone (DPC). These receptors all come from a woman aged 60-75 years with alopecia areata. Some clones in this sample may be carry-over from other donors' samples.

The V gene is TRBV12-3 or TRBV12-4, the J gene TRBJ2-4, with D perhaps matching TRBD1 or TRBD2 (6 bases each). CDR3 size: 15 residues. With 5 bases removed from V and 9 bases from J, the gap between germline ends came to 20 bases. Written as DNA, the CDR3 is TGTGCCAGCAGTCCCGGGGGCGGCTCCGGGCGCATTCAGTACTTC. Amino acid sequence: CASSPGGGSGRIQYF.

In this sample, this clonotype turned up many times. The chain carries TRBV12-3 or TRBV12-4 and TRBJ1-1; D remains ambiguous. This CDR3 spans 13 amino acids. With 3 bases removed from V and 7 bases from J, the gap between germline ends came to 12 bases. The CDR3 is CASSLRLAREAFF. The CDR3 DNA reads as TGTGCCAGCAGTTTGCGGTTAGCCCGTGAAGCTTTCTTT.

This rearrangement joins TRBV9 to TRBJ2-2, with TRBD2 identical over 9 bases. The trim removed 2 bases at V and 5 bases at J, leaving 7 bases unmatched. CDR3 size: 16 residues. Germline CDR1 SGDLS, CDR2 YYNGEE. This CDR3 reads CASSVRGGAVTGELFF. In DNA form, the CDR3 reads TGTGCCAGCAGCGTCCGCGGGGGGGCTGTGACCGGGGAGCTGTTTTTT.

The chain links TRBV9 to TRBJ1-5, with D tentatively TRBD1 (5 bases). The V end was cut by 4 bases, the J end by 7 bases, with 12 bases between. The CDR3 extends over 13 amino acids. Germline V lookup: CDR1 SGDLS, CDR2 YYNGEE. The CDR3 reads CASSPWGDQPQHF. DNA for the CDR3: TGTGCCAGCAGCCCATGGGGGGACCAGCCCCAGCATTTT.

The chain uses TRBV12-3 or TRBV12-4 and TRBJ2-1; no firm D call. The CDR3 is 11 residues long. V dropped 6 bases and J dropped 10 bases, with 10 bases sitting between them. The CDR3 spells CASSSTAEQFF. For the CDR3, the DNA is TGTGCCAGCAGCAGTACTGCGGAGCAGTTCTTC.

This clonotype was detected only a few times. This sequence joins TRBV5-4 and TRBJ2-5; 7 nucleotides match TRBD1. The germline V gene encodes CDR1 SGHNT and CDR2 YYREEE (reference sequence). The CDR3 is made up of 18 amino acids. Germline trimming cut 0 bases from V and 2 bases from J; bases unmatched to any gene: 13. The CDR3 reads CASSLGAGGILLQETQYF. DNA for the CDR3: TGTGCCAGCAGCTTGGGGGCAGGGGGTATACTACTTCAAGAGACCCAGTACTTC. The whole variable domain, remainder taken from reference TRBV5-4 and TRBJ2-5, is ETGVTQSPTHLIKTRGQQVTLRCSSQSGHNTVSWYQQALGQGPQFIFQYYREEENGRGNFPPRFSGLQFPNYSSELNVNALELDDSALYLCASSLGAGGILLQETQYFGPGTRLLVL.

The genes are TRBV27 and TRBJ1-1; D gene unclear. CDR3 length: 12 residues. The germline V gene encodes CDR1 MNHEY and CDR2 SMNVEV (reference sequence). V lost 7 bases and J 1 base, leaving 7 bases between the germline ends. The CDR3 loop is CASMGWNTEAFF. In DNA, the CDR3 is TGTGCCAGCATGGGATGGAACACTGAAGCTTTCTTT.

In this sample, this clonotype turned up a few times. V and J are TRBV28 and TRBJ1-4; D ambiguous. V lost 2 bases and J lost 8, with 9 bases in between. The CDR3 is 13 residues long. CDR1 and CDR2 from the germline V gene are MDHEN and SYDVKM. This chain's CDR3 is CASSLRRTEKLFF. The CDR3 nucleotides read TGTGCCAGCAGTTTACGACGAACGGAAAAACTGTTTTTT. Filled out from reference TRBV28 and TRBJ1-4, the complete variable domain reads DVKVTQSSRYLVKRTGEKVFLECVQDMDHENMFWYRQDPGLGLRLIYFSYDVKMKEKGDIPEGYSVSREKKERFSLILESASTNQTSMYLCASSLRRTEKLFFGSGTQLSVL.

The chain couples TRBV5-6 to TRBJ2-5; D is undetermined. V shed 4 bases and J shed 7 bases, with 14 bases lying between them. CDR3 length: 13 residues. The V gene's germline CDR1 is SGHDT and CDR2 YYEEEE. CDR3 DNA: TGTGCCAGCAGCCCTGGGATCCCCTGGACCCAGTACTTC. It codes for CASSPGIPWTQYF.

This clonotype has at least ten counts. CDR3 amino acids: CASSVWGNYGYTF. CDR3 bases: TGTGCCAGCAGTGTATGGGGAAACTATGGCTACACCTTC. The V and J genes are TRBV12-3 or TRBV12-4 and TRBJ1-2; D remains unclear. The V end lost 5 bases, the J end lost 2 bases, and 9 bases lay between the germline ends. The CDR3 is 13 amino acids.

This chain's CDR3 is CSARTGRTEAFF. The CDR3 coding sequence is TGCAGTGCACGGACAGGGAGAACTGAAGCTTTCTTT. The chain has TRBV20-1 and TRBJ1-1; 8 bases line up with TRBD1. The length of the CDR3 is 12 residues. Trimming took 6 bases from V and 5 from J; bases not matched to a gene: 5. Germline assignment: CDR1 DFQATT and CDR2 SNEGSKA (reference sequence).

This clonotype has a count of ten or more. The genes are TRBV27 and TRBJ1-2; D unclear. V was trimmed by 5 bases and J by 3 bases, leaving 10 bases between them. Germline values: CDR1 MNHEY, CDR2 SMNVEV (reference sequence). CDR3 length equals 13 residues. CDR3 loop: CASSPWRDYGYTF. The CDR3 DNA reads TGTGCCAGCAGTCCCTGGAGAGACTATGGCTACACCTTC.

At least ten counts were recorded for this clonotype. This rearrangement joins TRBV2 to TRBJ2-7; possible D gene TRBD2, 6 bases. Germline V gene lookup returns CDR1 SNHLY and CDR2 FYNNEI. The length of the CDR3 is 16 residues. V lost 7 bases and J lost 3, with 22 bases in between. The CDR3 sequence is CASKSGTGRVNYEQYF. The CDR3 DNA reads TGTGCCAGCAAGTCCGGGACCGGGAGAGTGAACTACGAGCAGTACTTC.

This clonotype appeared many times. This sequence joins TRBV7-3 and TRBJ2-7; 9 bases are shared with TRBD1. The germline V gene has CDR1 SGHTA and CDR2 FQGTGA. J lost 5 bases, V lost 1 base, and 6 bases had no gene match. There are 15 residues in the CDR3. The CDR3 nucleotides read TGTGCCAGCAGCTTAATGGACAGGGGTGTCCACGAGCAGTACTTC. The encoded protein is CASSLMDRGVHEQYF.

This clonotype has ten or more counts. The V and J genes are TRBV5-6 and TRBJ1-2; 7 bases are a match to TRBD1. The germline V gene encodes CDR1 SGHDT and CDR2 YYEEEE. Trimming took 4 bases from V and 4 from J; bases not matched to a gene: 4. This CDR3 is 13 amino acids long. The CDR3 protein is CASSPGQSYGYTF. For the CDR3, the DNA is TGTGCCAGCAGCCCGGGACAGAGCTATGGCTACACCTTC.

V gene TRBV3-1 combines with J gene TRBJ1-1, with D hard to call. The germline V and J ends were trimmed by 2 bases and 0 bases, with 10 bases remaining between them. This CDR3 contains 15 residues. Germline loops: CDR1 LGHDT, CDR2 YNNKEL (reference sequence). The CDR3 reads CASSQLDNLNTEAFF. The CDR3 coding sequence is TGTGCCAGCAGCCAACTCGACAATTTGAACACTGAAGCTTTCTTT. Looking up the rest from reference TRBV3-1 and TRBJ1-1 gives the full variable domain: DTAVSQTPKYLVTQMGNDKSIKCEQNLGHDTMYWYKQDSKKFLKIMFSYNNKELIINETVPNRFSPKSPDKAHLNLHINSLELGDSAVYFCASSQLDNLNTEAFFGQGTRLTVV.

The table lists this clonotype with many counts. The V call is TRBV4-1, the J call TRBJ2-3, with a possible D match to TRBD2 (6 bases). Per germline, CDR1 MGHRA and CDR2 YSYEKL. This CDR3 region has 16 residues. Trimming pared 1 base from V and 2 bases from J, leaving 13 bases between. The CDR3 protein is CASSQVTSPTTDTQYF. CDR3 sequence (DNA): TGCGCCAGCAGCCAAGTTACTAGCCCTACCACAGATACGCAGTATTTT.

The chain's CDR3 is CASSFQPSSGANVLTF. CDR3 nucleotides: TGTGCCAGCAGCTTCCAGCCTAGCTCTGGGGCCAACGTCCTGACTTTC. V and J are TRBV7-8 and TRBJ2-6, with D uncertain. Trimming took off 3 bases at V and 0 bases at J, with 9 bases between the two ends. Germline loops: CDR1 SGHVS, CDR2 FQNEAQ. The CDR3 loop spans 16 amino acids. The full variable domain, its missing parts supplied by reference TRBV7-8 and TRBJ2-6, is GAGVSQSPRYKVAKRGQDVALRCDPISGHVSLFWYQQALGQGPEFLTYFQNEAQLDKSGLPSDRFFAERPEGSVSTLKIQRTQQEDSAVYLCASSFQPSSGANVLTFGAGSRLTVL.

This chain uses TRBV5-1 with TRBJ1-1; 9 bases match TRBD1. V was clipped by 3 bases and J by 0 bases; unmatched bases: 9. Germline CDR1 reads SGHRS; CDR2 reads YFSETQ. This CDR3 region has 17 residues. In DNA, the CDR3 is TGCGCCAGCAGCTGGGGAACAGGGGGCGTAATGAACACTGAAGCTTTCTTT. Translating it yields CASSWGTGGVMNTEAFF.

This clonotype was seen at least ten times. The chain recombines TRBV10-3 with TRBJ2-7; D is possibly TRBD1 (6 bases). The CDR3 runs to 13 residues. The germline V and J ends were trimmed by 2 bases and 4 bases, with 9 bases remaining between them. CDR1 and CDR2 from the germline V gene are ENHRY and SYGVKD. The CDR3: CAISEEDRYEQYF. In nucleotides, the CDR3 is TGTGCCATCAGTGAGGAAGACAGGTACGAGCAGTACTTC.

This clonotype was observed at least ten times. The gene calls are TRBV18 and TRBJ1-1; 8 nucleotides line up with TRBD1. V lost 5 bases and J lost 5; bases outside the gene matches: 1. The CDR3 is 12 residues long. Per germline, CDR1 KGHSH and CDR2 LQKENI. DNA for the CDR3: TGTGCCAGCTCAACAGGGGGAACTGAAGCTTTCTTT. This encodes CASSTGGTEAFF.

The V and J genes are TRBV29-1 and TRBJ2-7; D possibly corresponds to TRBD1 (6 bases). The germline V gene has CDR1 SQVTM and CDR2 ANQGSEA. The length of the CDR3 is 12 residues. The V gene lost 6 bases and the J gene lost 2 bases, with 11 bases spanning the gap. In DNA form, the CDR3 reads TGCAGCGTCGGGGACACCACCTACGAGCAGTACTTC. Protein: CSVGDTTYEQYF.